Each of the 7 T cell receptor beta chains below was sequenced from the same sample in a study of T cell clonotyping in hematopoietic cell transplantation. Measured with immunoSEQ multiplex PCR; TCRdb has only the in-frame clones, and not every one. The data show 15,000 to 25,000 clones, with under 85% seen just once and roughly 14% held by the top ten. Sequenced input: peripheral blood mononuclear cells. Receptors were obtained from a man aged 55 to 70 in good health. Some clones in this sample may be carry-over from other donors' samples.

This chain links TRBV28 with TRBJ1-5; no reliable D call. Trimming shortened V by 8 bases and J by 0 bases, and 5 bases separated the two germline ends. Germline CDR1 and CDR2: MDHEN and SYDVKM. The CDR3 totals 12 residues. The CDR3 protein is CASQDSNQPQHF. CDR3 in DNA: TGTGCCAGCCAGGATAGCAATCAGCCCCAGCATTTT.

V and J are TRBV7-2 and TRBJ2-5; D gene ambiguous. Trimming pared 5 bases from V and 4 bases from J, leaving 17 bases between. The CDR3 runs to 15 residues. Germline CDR1 and CDR2: SGHTA and FQGNSA. This chain's CDR3 is CASSPPRAYLETQYF. CDR3 bases: TGTGCCAGCAGCCCACCCCGTGCATATTTAGAGACCCAGTACTTC.

The chain is built from TRBV28 and TRBJ1-5; D remains unclear. Trimming took off 5 bases at V and 0 bases at J, with 14 bases between the two ends. This CDR3 region has 16 residues. Germline CDR1 and CDR2: MDHEN and SYDVKM. The CDR3 region is CASSPERRYSNQPQHF. In DNA, the CDR3 is TGTGCCAGCAGTCCCGAAAGACGGTATAGCAATCAGCCCCAGCATTTT.

The chain recombines TRBV13 with TRBJ1-1; 12 bases map to TRBD1. The ends lost 5 bases at V and 1 base at J; junction bases unmatched: 11. This CDR3 contains 18 residues. CDR1 is PRHDT and CDR2 is FYEKMQ in the germline V gene (reference sequence). CDR3 sequence reads: CASSRYRDRGHGNTEAFF. The DNA for the CDR3 is TGTGCCAGCAGCAGATACCGGGACAGGGGGCACGGGAACACTGAAGCTTTCTTT. Complete variable domain (other parts from reference TRBV13 and TRBJ1-1): AAGVIQSPRHLIKEKRETATLKCYPIPRHDTVYWYQQGPGQDPQFLISFYEKMQSDKGSIPDRFSAQQFSDYHSELNMSSLELGDSALYFCASSRYRDRGHGNTEAFFGQGTRLTVV.

The chain combines TRBV6-6 with TRBJ1-2; D perhaps matches TRBD1 (5 bases). Germline CDR1 MNHNY, CDR2 SVGAGI (reference sequence). The CDR3 is made up of 15 amino acids. Trimming took 9 bases from V and 3 from J, leaving 20 bases between them. The CDR3 spells CASSSLGDADYGYTF. Written as DNA, the CDR3 is TGTGCCAGTTCATCCCTAGGGGACGCGGACTATGGCTACACCTTC.

The chain carries TRBV6-1 and TRBJ1-1; D not certain. V was clipped by 8 bases and J by 7 bases, with 14 bases between them. The germline gives CDR1 MNHNS, CDR2 SASEGT. The CDR3 is made up of 12 amino acids. The DNA of the CDR3 is TGTGCCAGCGATAGATCAACTAATGAAGCTTTCTTT. It is translated as CASDRSTNEAFF.

The sample holds one count of this clone. The genes are TRBV5-6 and TRBJ2-3; TRBD2 is a possible D gene (6 bases). The V and J ends lost 2 bases and 7 bases respectively, with 26 bases between them. The CDR3 runs 18 residues. From germline, CDR1 is SGHDT and CDR2 YYEEEE. The CDR3 protein is CASSFESRFVHRGYTQYF. CDR3 in DNA: TGTGCCAGCAGCTTCGAAAGTCGGTTCGTCCACCGGGGGTATACGCAGTATTTT.